This section outlines one T cell receptor (beta chain) sequence together with its context. The record originates from a study of CD8+CD57+ T cells in acquired aplastic anemia. Study details: The average for DNA from sorted CD4+ and CD8+ cells was 3.2 ug.

The template used for profiling TCR beta VDJ and CDR3 was genomic DNA. TCRdb ran MiXCR on the reads and lists one entry per CDR3 protein. The table records approximately 200,000 distinct CDR3 sequences, under 65% of them present only once. This CDR3 is built from 17 residues. The V gene end was trimmed by 3 bases and the J gene end by 9 bases; junction bases not matched to a gene: 17. Germline V gene lookup returns CDR1 WNHNN and CDR2 SYGVQD (reference sequence). This clonotype originated in a human donor in good health. Sequenced: sorted CD4+, CD8+, or CD8+CD57+ T cells (not recorded which) from PBMCs. The gene calls are TRBV10-1 and TRBJ2-1; 7 bases align to TRBD2. CDR3 bases: TGCGCCAGCAGTGACTCGGGGAGGGTGAGGGCGAGAGGTGAGCAGTTCTTC. It specifies CASSDSGRVRARGEQFF.